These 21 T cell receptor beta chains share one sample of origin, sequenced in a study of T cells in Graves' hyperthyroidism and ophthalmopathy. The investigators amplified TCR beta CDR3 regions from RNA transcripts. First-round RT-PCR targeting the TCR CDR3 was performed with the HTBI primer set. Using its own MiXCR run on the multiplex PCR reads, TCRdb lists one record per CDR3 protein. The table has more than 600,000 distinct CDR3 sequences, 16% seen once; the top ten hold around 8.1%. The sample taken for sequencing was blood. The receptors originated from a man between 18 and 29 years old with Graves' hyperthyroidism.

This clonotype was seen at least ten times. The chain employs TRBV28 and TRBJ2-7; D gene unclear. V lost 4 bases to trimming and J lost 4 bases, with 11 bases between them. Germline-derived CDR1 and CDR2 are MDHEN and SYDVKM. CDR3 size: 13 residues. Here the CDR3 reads CASSSEERYEQYF. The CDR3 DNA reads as TGTGCCAGCAGTTCCGAAGAAAGGTACGAGCAGTACTTC.

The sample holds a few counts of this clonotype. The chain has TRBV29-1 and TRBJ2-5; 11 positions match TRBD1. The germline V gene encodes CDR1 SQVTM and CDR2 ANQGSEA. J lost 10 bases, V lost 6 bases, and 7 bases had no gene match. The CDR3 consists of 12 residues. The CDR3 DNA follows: TGCAGCGTCGTCCCTGGGACAGGGGGCCAGTACTTC. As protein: CSVVPGTGGQYF.

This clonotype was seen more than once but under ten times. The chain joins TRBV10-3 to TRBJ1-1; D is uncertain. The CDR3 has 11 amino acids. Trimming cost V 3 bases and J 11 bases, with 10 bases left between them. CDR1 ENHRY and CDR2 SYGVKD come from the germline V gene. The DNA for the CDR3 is TGTGCCATCAGTGAAGGGCAGTTGGCTTTCTTT. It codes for CAISEGQLAFF.

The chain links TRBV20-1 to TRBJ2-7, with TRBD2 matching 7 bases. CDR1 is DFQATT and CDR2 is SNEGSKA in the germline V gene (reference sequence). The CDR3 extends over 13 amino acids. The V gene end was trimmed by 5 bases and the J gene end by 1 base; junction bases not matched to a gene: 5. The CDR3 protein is CSAPTSVSYEQYF. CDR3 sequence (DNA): TGCAGTGCTCCCACTAGCGTGTCCTACGAGCAGTACTTC.

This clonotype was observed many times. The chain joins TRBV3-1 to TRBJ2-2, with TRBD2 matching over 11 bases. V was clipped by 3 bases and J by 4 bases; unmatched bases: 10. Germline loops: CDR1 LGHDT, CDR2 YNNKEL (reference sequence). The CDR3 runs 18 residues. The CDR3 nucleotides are TGTGCCAGCAGCCAGGGGACTAGCGGTACCGGAACCACCGGGGAGCTGTTTTTT. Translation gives CASSQGTSGTGTTGELFF.

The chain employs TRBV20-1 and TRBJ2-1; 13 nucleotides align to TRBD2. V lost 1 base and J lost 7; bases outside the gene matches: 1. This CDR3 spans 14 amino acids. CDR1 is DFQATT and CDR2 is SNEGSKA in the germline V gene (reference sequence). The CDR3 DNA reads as TGCAGTGCTAGAGCGACTAGCGGGAGGAATGAGCAGTTCTTC. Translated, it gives CSARATSGRNEQFF.

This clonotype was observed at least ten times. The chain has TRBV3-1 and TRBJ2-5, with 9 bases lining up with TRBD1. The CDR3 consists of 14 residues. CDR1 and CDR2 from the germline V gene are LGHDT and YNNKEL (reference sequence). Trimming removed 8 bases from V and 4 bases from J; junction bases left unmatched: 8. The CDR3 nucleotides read TGTGCCAGCGTCGGACAGGGGAGAGGAGAGACCCAGTACTTC. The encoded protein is CASVGQGRGETQYF.

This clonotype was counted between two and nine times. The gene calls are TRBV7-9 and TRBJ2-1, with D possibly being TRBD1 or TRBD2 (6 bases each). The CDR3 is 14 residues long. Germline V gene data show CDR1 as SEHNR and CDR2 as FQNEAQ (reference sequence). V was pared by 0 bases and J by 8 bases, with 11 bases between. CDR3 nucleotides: TGTGCCAGCAGCTTAGCCGGGGGCCGAGATGAGCAGTTCTTC. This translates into CASSLAGGRDEQFF.

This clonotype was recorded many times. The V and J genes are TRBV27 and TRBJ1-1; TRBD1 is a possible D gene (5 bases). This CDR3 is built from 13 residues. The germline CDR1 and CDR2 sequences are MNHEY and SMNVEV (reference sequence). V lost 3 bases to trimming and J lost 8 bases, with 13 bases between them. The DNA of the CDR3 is TGTGCCAGCAGTTTTCACAGGACCGCAGAAGCTTTCTTT. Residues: CASSFHRTAEAFF.

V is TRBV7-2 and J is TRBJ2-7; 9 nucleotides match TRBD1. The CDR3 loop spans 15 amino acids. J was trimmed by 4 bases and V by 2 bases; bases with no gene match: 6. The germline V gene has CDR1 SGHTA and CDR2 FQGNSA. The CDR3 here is CASSLLQGAGYEQYF. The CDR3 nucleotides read TGTGCCAGCAGCTTACTACAGGGGGCCGGGTACGAGCAGTACTTC.

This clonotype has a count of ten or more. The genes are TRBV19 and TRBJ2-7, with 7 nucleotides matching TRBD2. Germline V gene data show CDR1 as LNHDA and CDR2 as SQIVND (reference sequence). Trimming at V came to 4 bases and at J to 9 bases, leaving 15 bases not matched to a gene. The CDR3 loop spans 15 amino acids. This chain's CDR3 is CASSRGTTPRFGQYF. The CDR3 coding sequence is TGTGCCAGTAGTAGAGGGACTACGCCTCGATTCGGGCAGTACTTC. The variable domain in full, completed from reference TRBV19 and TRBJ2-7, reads DGGITQSPKYLFRKEGQNVTLSCEQNLNHDAMYWYRQDPGQGLRLIYYSQIVNDFQKGDIAEGYSVSREKKESFPLTVTSAQKNPTAFYLCASSRGTTPRFGQYFGPGTRLTVT.

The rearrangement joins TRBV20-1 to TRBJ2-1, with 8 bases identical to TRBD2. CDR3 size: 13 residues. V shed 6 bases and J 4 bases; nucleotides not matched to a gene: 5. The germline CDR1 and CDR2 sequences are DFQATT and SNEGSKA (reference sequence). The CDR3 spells CSARSGSYNEQFF. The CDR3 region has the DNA TGCAGTGCCAGGAGCGGGAGTTACAATGAGCAGTTCTTC.

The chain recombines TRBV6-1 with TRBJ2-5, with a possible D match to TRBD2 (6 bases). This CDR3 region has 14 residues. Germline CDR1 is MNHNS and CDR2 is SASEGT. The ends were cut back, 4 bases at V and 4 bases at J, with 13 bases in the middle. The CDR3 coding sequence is TGTGCCAGCAGTGTGAGGCGGGGAGGAGAGACCCAGTACTTC. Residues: CASSVRRGGETQYF.

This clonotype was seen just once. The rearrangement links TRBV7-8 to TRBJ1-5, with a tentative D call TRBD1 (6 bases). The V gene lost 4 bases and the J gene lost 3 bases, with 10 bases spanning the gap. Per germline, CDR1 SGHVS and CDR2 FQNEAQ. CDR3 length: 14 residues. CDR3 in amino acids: CASSSGQINQPQHF. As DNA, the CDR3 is TGTGCCAGCAGCTCCGGACAGATCAATCAGCCCCAGCATTTT. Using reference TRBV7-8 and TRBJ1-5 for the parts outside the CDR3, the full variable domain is GAGVSQSPRYKVAKRGQDVALRCDPISGHVSLFWYQQALGQGPEFLTYFQNEAQLDKSGLPSDRFFAERPEGSVSTLKIQRTQQEDSAVYLCASSSGQINQPQHFGDGTRLSIL.

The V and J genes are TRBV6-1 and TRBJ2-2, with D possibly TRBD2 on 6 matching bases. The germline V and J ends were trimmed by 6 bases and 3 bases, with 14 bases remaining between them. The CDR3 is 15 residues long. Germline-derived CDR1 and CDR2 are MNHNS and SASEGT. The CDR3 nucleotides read TGTGCCAGCAGCCCCTGGCGGGGCTACACCGGGGAGCTGTTTTTT. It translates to CASSPWRGYTGELFF.

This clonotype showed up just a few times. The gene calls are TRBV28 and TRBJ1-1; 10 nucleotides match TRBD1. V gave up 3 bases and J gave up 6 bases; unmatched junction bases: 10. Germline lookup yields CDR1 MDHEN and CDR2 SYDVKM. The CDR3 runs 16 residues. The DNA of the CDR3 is TGTGCCAGCAGTTTCCGCTGGACAGGGGGGTTCGCTGAAGCTTTCTTT. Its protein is CASSFRWTGGFAEAFF.

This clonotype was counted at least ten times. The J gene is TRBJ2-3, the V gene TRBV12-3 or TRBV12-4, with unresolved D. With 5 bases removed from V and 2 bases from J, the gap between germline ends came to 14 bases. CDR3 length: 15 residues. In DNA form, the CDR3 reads TGTGCCAGCAGTCCTCGTGGGCGGTCCACAGATACGCAGTATTTT. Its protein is CASSPRGRSTDTQYF.

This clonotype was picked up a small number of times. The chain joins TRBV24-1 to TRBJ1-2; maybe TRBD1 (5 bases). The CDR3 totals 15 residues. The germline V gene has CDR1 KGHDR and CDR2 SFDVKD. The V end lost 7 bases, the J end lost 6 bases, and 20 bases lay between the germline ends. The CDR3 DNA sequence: TGTGCCACCAGCGGGGTTGGGACGACGATCCATGGCTACACCTTC. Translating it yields CATSGVGTTIHGYTF.

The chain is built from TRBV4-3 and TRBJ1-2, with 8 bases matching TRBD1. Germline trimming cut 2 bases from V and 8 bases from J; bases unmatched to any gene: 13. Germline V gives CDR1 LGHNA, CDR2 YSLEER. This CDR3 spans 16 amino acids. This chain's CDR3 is CASSQLGTGRGKGYTF. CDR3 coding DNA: TGCGCCAGCAGCCAACTGGGGACAGGTCGTGGAAAAGGCTACACCTTC.

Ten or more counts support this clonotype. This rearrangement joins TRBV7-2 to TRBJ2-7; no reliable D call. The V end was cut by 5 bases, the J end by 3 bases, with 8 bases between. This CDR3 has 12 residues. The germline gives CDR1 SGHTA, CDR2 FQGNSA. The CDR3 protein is CASSPDGYEQYF. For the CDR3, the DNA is TGTGCCAGCAGCCCGGACGGCTACGAGCAGTACTTC.

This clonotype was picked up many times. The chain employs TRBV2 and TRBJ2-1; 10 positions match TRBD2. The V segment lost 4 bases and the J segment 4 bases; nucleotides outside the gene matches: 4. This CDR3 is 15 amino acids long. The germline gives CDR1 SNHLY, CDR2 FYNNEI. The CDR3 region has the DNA TGTGCCAGCAGTGTACTAGCGGGAAGGTACAATGAGCAGTTCTTC. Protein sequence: CASSVLAGRYNEQFF.